This TCR beta chain was captured in a study of T cells in Graves' hyperthyroidism and ophthalmopathy. Study information: Sampling of peripheral blood happened at initial diagnosis, prior to any treatment. Findings of the study overall: Most clonotypes expanded in the thyroid (above 0.001) were also present in blood.

The investigators amplified TCR beta CDR3 regions from RNA transcripts. A first-round RT-PCR of the TCR CDR3 used the HTBI primer set. TCRdb ran MiXCR on the multiplex PCR reads and lists one entry per CDR3 protein. The table has about 350,000 distinct CDR3 sequences, over 11% seen once. The CDR3 extends over 13 amino acids. V was clipped by 8 bases and J by 6 bases, with 11 bases between them. Germline assignment: CDR1 MGHDK and CDR2 SYGVNS. Newly diagnosed patients aged 18 to 65 had hyperthyroidism of under 2 months' duration. Any patient presenting with uncontrolled infection, other autoimmune disease, pregnancy or lactation was left out. This clonotype was seen a single time. Its antigen is not known.

The sequenced material came from blood. The J gene is TRBJ1-6, the V gene TRBV25-1; tentatively, D is TRBD1 (5 bases). This clonotype was sampled from a woman aged 30 to 39 with Graves' hyperthyroidism. CDR3 residues: CASHRDGNSPLHF. The CDR3, as DNA: TGTGCCAGCCACCGGGACGGTAATTCACCCCTCCACTTT.